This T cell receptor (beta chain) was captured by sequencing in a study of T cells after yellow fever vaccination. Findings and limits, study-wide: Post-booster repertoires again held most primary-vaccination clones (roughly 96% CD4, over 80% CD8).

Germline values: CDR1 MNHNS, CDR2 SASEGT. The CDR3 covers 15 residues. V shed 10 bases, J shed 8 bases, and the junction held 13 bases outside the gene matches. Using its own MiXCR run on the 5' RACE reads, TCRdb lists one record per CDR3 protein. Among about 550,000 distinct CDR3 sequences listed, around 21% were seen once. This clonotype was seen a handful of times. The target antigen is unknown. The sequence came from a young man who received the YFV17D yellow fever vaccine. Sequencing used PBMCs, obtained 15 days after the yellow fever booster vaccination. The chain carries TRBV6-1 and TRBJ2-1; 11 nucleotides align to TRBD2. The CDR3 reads CATTLAGGLFHEQFF. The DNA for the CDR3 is TGTGCCACGACCTTAGCGGGAGGGTTGTTCCATGAGCAGTTCTTC.